This note documents a single TCR beta chain sequence. Its target antigen remains unknown. Base-call qualities are not available, and no considerably larger clone is one nucleotide away. The method was bulk RNA-seq. The data were produced on an Illumina HiSeq 2500. Turning to the authors' computational methods: CDR3 sequences in the separate targeted TCR-seq dataset were extracted from raw reads and quantified using MiXCR version 2.1.5 with default parameters. In the separate targeted TCR-seq dataset, TCR-beta clones were defined by the combination of V gene, J gene and CDR3 sequence. The separate targeted TCR-seq dataset was filtered by first dropping clones with fewer than three counts and then keeping only the 90% most strongly expressed clones in each sample. The separate targeted TCR-seq dataset calculated Treg-Tconv overlap for each tissue as the number of shared clones divided by the total number of Treg clones, multiplied by 100. TCRdb took the public reads, trimmed them with fastp at Q25, ran MiXCR for clone calling and kept in-frame beta chains. CDR3 protein duplicates are merged, each entry listing the most common genes and DNA. Here the V and J calls rest on TCRdb's processing, not on the authors' analysis. For this sample the table gives approximately 2,700 distinct CDR3 sequences, of which roughly two thirds were detected only once. In total, the top ten clones hold around 3.2% of the sample.

The sample belongs to a study of draining lymph node invasion in breast cancer (dated by TCRdb to 2020 to 2022). The study in broad terms: Histology and cytokeratin immunohistochemistry were used to diagnose nodal metastasis, and EpCAM/CD45 flow cytometry was used to confirm the diagnosis. Across breast cancer tissues, a separate targeted assay used bulk TCR-beta CDR3 sequencing to compare sorted memory regulatory T cells with memory conventional CD4 T cells. Each patient contributed matched non-invaded and tumor-invaded tumor-draining lymph nodes plus the primary tumor, profiled for both Treg and Tconv subsets. Lymph nodes from roughly 5 patients were covered by the separate targeted TCR sequencing, and for three of those patients the primary tumors were sequenced as well.

Beyond this particular receptor, the publication reports: TCRs shared between the Treg and Tconv subsets were regarded as suggesting, but not proving, a common clonal origin. Within each tissue, roughly 14-25% of Treg TCRs were also found among Tconvs, a result interpreted as suggesting peripheral Treg induction. Tracking the tumor top-100 clones was possible in just a couple of patients. Some of the top 100 tumor clones were detected in invaded and non-invaded nodes, suggesting recirculation between tumor and draining nodes. In the targeted TCR-seq data, Tregs appeared to be more clonally expanded than Tconvs in all tissues, and lower diversity was found for both subsets in tumor than in lymph nodes. The data could not resolve whether Treg conversion took place in a given organ or whether converted Tregs recirculated between nodes and tumor.

CD4+ CD45RA- CD25high cells were sorted as memory regulatory T cells. Tumor-draining lymph nodes were classified as non-invaded or invaded according to absence or presence of metastatic tumor cells. T cells were pre-enriched with a Miltenyi Pan T Cell isolation kit before staining and sorting. Immunohistochemistry for estrogen receptor, progesterone receptor, HER2 and Ki-67 was used to characterize primary tumors. Fresh surgical tissue was processed within a few hours after surgery by being cut into small fragments. The tissue fragments were digested enzymatically for more than 15 minutes with Liberase TL plus DNase and were then passed through a 40-micrometer strainer. After DAPI live/dead staining, sorting was performed on a BD FACS Aria II with about 97-99% purity. The sorted cells were lysed in TCL buffer, and a Norgen Single Cell RNA purification kit, including DNase treatment, was used to purify the RNA.

This TCR came from a female donor with luminal breast cancer. The sequencing input was sorted memory Tregs from a lymph node. Read against the paper, the sample's cell subset or site label means: CD45RA-negative sorted CD4+ T cells (memory Tconv or effector/memory Treg).

CDR3 region: CASSLGQGGGYTF. The sequence in DNA is TGCGCCAGCAGCTTGGGACAGGGCGGGGGCTACACCTTC. In this chain, TRBV5-1 is recombined with TRBJ1-2, and TRBD1 aligns with 7 junction nucleotides. The CDR3 spans 13 residues, from the cysteine through the phenylalanine. Here the CDR3 DNA is all that survives: 39 bases in frame from base 1. The germline V and J ends show losses of 0 bases and 8 bases respectively, and no gene match explains 4 bases of the junction. The germline V gene specifies SGHRS as CDR1 and YFSETQ as CDR2.